A single sample is the source of the 9 T cell receptor beta chains below, sequenced in a study of shared clonotypes between healthy human individuals. Profiling relied on immunoSEQ multiplex PCR, and the TCRdb table lists in-frame clones only, not all of them. Counted here are millions of clones, more than 85% occurring once; the ten biggest clones make up under 2%. Only CD45RO-negative cells positively selected for CCR7 counted as naive CD8 cells, so terminally differentiated effector memory CD45RA+ cells were excluded. Sequenced sample: naive CD8+ T cells from PBMCs. The source of these receptors is a man between 18 and 29 years old in good health. Some clones in this sample may be carry-over from other donors' samples.

J is TRBJ1-2 and V is TRBV6-5, with D perhaps TRBD1 (5 bases). Per germline, CDR1 MNHEY and CDR2 SVGAGI. The CDR3 is made up of 16 amino acids. V lost 1 base and J lost 7, with 19 bases in between. CDR3 residues: CASSYFSLRDSGGYTF. The DNA of the CDR3 is TGTGCCAGCAGTTACTTTTCCCTCAGGGATTCGGGTGGCTACACCTTC.

J is TRBJ2-3 and V is TRBV5-1; 8 bases fit TRBD2. J gave up 6 bases and V 1 base, and 7 bases lay outside the gene matches. Germline V gene lookup returns CDR1 SGHRS and CDR2 YFSETQ. The CDR3 has 15 residues. The CDR3 here is CASSLNLAGRDTQYF. DNA for the CDR3: TGCGCCAGCAGCTTGAATCTAGCGGGCCGGGATACGCAGTATTTT.

This clone was seen just once. The J gene is TRBJ1-4, the V gene TRBV11-2; D unclear. The germline CDR1 and CDR2 sequences are SGHAT and FQNNGV. The CDR3 sequence is 16 residues long. V lost 5 bases to trimming and J lost 4 bases, with 17 bases between them. CDR3 DNA sequence: TGTGCCAGCAGCCATAGTGTGGGCAGAAGTAATGAAAAACTGTTTTTT. This encodes CASSHSVGRSNEKLFF.

This clone was seen a handful of times. In the same sample, other DNA sequences code for this CDR3. V and J are TRBV5-1 and TRBJ1-1; D call uncertain. Germline CDR1 reads SGHRS; CDR2 reads YFSETQ. The CDR3 is made up of 13 amino acids. Trimming took off 0 bases at V and 1 base at J, with 4 bases between the two ends. CDR3 DNA sequence: TGCGCCAGCAGCTTGGCACAGAACACTGAAGCTTTCTTT. Translating it yields CASSLAQNTEAFF.

The chain uses TRBV28 and TRBJ1-5, with a possible D match to TRBD1 (5 bases). Germline CDR1 and CDR2: MDHEN and SYDVKM. V gave up 5 bases and J gave up 5 bases, with 16 bases separating them. The CDR3 length is 15 residues. This CDR3 is CASSIHLQGDQPQHF. CDR3 nucleotides: TGTGCCAGCAGTATCCATCTCCAGGGCGATCAGCCCCAGCATTTT.

The chain employs TRBV2 and TRBJ2-4; TRBD2 matches 9 bases. Germline CDR1 is SNHLY and CDR2 is FYNNEI. V lost 6 bases, J lost 0 bases, and 12 bases stayed unmatched. The CDR3 has 18 residues. CDR3 residues: CASSHDPLAGLAKNIQYF. The CDR3 nucleotides read TGTGCCAGCAGCCACGACCCTCTAGCGGGATTAGCCAAAAACATTCAGTACTTC. The full variable domain, in which reference TRBV2 and TRBJ2-4 provide the parts outside the CDR3, is EPEVTQTPSHQVTQMGQEVILRCVPISNHLYFYWYRQILGQKVEFLVSFYNNEISEKSEIFDDQFSVERPDGSNFTLKIRSTKLEDSAMYFCASSHDPLAGLAKNIQYFGAGTRLSVL.

The CDR3 here is CATSRDGEGYTGELFF. In DNA, the CDR3 is TGTGCCACCAGCAGAGATGGTGAAGGTTACACCGGGGAGCTGTTTTTT. The V and J genes are TRBV15 and TRBJ2-2; D not resolved. With 0 bases removed from V and 3 bases from J, the gap between germline ends came to 11 bases. The CDR3 runs 16 residues. Germline V gene lookup returns CDR1 LNHNV and CDR2 YYDKDF (reference sequence). The whole variable domain, filled in from reference TRBV15 and TRBJ2-2, reads DAMVIQNPRYQVTQFGKPVTLSCSQTLNHNVMYWYQQKSSQAPKLLFHYYDKDFNNEADTPDNFQSRRPNTSFCFLDIRSPGLGDTAMYLCATSRDGEGYTGELFFGEGSRLTVL.

The chain recombines TRBV19 with TRBJ2-7; D is possibly TRBD1 or TRBD2 (5 bases each). CDR1 and CDR2 (germline): LNHDA, SQIVND (reference sequence). The CDR3 is made up of 13 amino acids. Trimming left V 5 bases short and J 2 bases short, with 10 bases between. This CDR3 is CASSPLGAYEQYF. CDR3 DNA sequence: TGTGCCAGTAGTCCCCTGGGGGCCTACGAGCAGTACTTC.

This chain links TRBV4-3 with TRBJ2-3; D gene unclear. The CDR3 runs 13 residues. The germline V gene has CDR1 LGHNA and CDR2 YSLEER. The V end was cut by 4 bases, the J end by 6 bases, with 11 bases between. The CDR3 is CASSLRPADTQYF. The CDR3 DNA sequence: TGCGCCAGCAGCCTTCGACCCGCCGATACGCAGTATTTT.